This TCR beta chain was sequenced for a study of radiation and T cells in renal cell carcinoma. Time point reported: baseline pretreatment blood. Treatment specified: 15 Gy SBRT to primary tumor, nephrectomy 4 weeks later. V was pared by 3 bases and J by 1 base, with 3 bases between. CDR3 length: 12 amino acids. Germline loops: CDR1 SGHNT, CDR2 YYREEE (reference sequence). TCRdb's copy holds only in-frame clones and misses some; the assay was immunoSEQ multiplex PCR. The table shows around 140,000 clones, with 88% occurring only once. The rearrangement joins TRBV5-4 to TRBJ2-3; D remains unclear. This clonotype was obtained from an older woman with renal cell carcinoma. The sample was blood, taken from a patient whose treatment included radiotherapy and nephrectomy. CDR3 residues: CASSYRTDTQYF. CDR3 DNA: TGTGCCAGCAGCTATCGCACAGATACGCAGTATTTT.